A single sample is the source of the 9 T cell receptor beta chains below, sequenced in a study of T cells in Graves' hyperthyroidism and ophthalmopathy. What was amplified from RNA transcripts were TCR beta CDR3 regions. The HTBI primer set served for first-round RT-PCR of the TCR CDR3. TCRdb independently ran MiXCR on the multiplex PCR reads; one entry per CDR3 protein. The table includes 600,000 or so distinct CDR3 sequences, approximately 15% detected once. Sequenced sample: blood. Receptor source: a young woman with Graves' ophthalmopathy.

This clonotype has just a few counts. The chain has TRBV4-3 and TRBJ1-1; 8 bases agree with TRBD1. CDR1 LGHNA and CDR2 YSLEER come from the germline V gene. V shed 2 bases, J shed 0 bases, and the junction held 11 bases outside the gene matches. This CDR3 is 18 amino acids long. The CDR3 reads CASSQQYTTTGVNTEAFF. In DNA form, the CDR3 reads TGCGCCAGCAGCCAACAGTATACTACGACAGGGGTGAACACTGAAGCTTTCTTT.

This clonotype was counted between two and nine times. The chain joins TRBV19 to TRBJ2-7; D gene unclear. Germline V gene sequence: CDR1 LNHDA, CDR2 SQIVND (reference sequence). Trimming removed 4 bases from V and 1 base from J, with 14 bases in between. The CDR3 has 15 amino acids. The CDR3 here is CASSTGPSPSYEQYF. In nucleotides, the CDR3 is TGTGCCAGTAGTACTGGGCCTAGTCCGTCCTACGAGCAGTACTTC.

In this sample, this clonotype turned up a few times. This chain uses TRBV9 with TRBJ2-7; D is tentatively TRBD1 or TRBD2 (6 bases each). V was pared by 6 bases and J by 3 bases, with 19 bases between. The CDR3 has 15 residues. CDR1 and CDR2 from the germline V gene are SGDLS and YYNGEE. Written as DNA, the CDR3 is TGTGCCAGCATGGGGGGCAATAGGGGCCACTACGAGCAGTACTTC. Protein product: CASMGGNRGHYEQYF.

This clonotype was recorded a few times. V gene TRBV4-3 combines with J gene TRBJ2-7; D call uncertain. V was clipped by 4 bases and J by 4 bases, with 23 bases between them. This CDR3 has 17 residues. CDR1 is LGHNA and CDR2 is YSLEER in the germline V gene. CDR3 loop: CASSPLAQTGARYEQYF. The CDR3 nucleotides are TGCGCCAGCAGCCCCCTGGCCCAAACCGGCGCTAGATACGAGCAGTACTTC.

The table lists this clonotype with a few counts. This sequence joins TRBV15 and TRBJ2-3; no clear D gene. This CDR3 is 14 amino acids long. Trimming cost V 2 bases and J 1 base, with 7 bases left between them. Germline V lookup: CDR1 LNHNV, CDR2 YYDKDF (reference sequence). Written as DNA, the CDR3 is TGTGCCACCAGCAGAAATAGTGGCACAGATACGCAGTATTTT. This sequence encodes CATSRNSGTDTQYF. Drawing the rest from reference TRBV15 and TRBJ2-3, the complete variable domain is DAMVIQNPRYQVTQFGKPVTLSCSQTLNHNVMYWYQQKSSQAPKLLFHYYDKDFNNEADTPDNFQSRRPNTSFCFLDIRSPGLGDTAMYLCATSRNSGTDTQYFGPGTRLTVL.

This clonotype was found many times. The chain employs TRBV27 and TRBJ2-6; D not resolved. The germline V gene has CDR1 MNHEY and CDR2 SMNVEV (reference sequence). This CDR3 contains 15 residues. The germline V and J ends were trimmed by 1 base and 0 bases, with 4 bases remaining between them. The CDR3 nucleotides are TGTGCCAGCAGTTTATGGGTCTCTGGGGCCAACGTCCTGACTTTC. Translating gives CASSLWVSGANVLTF.

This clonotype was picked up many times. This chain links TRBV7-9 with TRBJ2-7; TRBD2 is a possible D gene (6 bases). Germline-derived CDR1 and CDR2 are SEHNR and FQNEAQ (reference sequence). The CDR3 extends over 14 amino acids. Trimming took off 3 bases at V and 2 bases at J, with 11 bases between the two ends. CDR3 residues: CASSFWDFTYEQYF. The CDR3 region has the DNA TGTGCCAGCAGCTTTTGGGACTTTACCTACGAGCAGTACTTC.

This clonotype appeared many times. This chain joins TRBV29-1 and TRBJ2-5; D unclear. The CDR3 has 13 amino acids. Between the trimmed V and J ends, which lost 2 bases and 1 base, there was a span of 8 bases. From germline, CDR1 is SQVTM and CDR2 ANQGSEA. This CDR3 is CSVERQLQETQYF. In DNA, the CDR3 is TGCAGCGTTGAACGGCAGCTCCAAGAGACCCAGTACTTC.

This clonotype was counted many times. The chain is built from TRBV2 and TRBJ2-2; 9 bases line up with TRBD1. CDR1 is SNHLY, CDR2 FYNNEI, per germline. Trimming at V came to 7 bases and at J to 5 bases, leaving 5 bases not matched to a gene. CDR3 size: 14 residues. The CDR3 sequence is CASKGQGGTGELFF. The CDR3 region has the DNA TGTGCCAGCAAGGGACAGGGAGGTACCGGGGAGCTGTTTTTT.